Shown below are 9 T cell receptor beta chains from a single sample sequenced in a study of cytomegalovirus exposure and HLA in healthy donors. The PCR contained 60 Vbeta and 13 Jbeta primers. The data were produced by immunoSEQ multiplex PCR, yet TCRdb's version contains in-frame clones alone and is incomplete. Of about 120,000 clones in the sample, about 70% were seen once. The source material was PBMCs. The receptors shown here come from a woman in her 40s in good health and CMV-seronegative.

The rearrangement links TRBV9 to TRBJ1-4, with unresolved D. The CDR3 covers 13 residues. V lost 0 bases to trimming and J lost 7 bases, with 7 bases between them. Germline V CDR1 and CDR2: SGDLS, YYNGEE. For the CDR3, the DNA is TGTGCCAGCAGCGTAGGTAGAGCTGAAAAACTGTTTTTT. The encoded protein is CASSVGRAEKLFF.

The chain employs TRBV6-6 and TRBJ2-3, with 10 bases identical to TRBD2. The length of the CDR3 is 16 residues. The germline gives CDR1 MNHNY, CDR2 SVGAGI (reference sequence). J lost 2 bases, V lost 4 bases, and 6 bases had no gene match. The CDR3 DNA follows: TGTGCCAGCAGTTCCCGGACTAGCGGACTCACAGATACGCAGTATTTT. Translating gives CASSSRTSGLTDTQYF.

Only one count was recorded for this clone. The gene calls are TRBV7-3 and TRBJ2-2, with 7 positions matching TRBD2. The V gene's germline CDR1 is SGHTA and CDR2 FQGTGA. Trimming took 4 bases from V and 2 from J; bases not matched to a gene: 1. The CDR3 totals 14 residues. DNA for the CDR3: TGTGCCAGCAGCTCGGGGGGAAACACCGGGGAGCTGTTTTTT. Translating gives CASSSGGNTGELFF.

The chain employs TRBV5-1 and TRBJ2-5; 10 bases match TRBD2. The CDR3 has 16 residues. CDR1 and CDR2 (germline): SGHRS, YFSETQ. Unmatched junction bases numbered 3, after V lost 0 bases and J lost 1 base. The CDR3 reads CASSLGPSGGQETQYF. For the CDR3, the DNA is TGCGCCAGCAGCTTGGGTCCTAGCGGGGGCCAAGAGACCCAGTACTTC.

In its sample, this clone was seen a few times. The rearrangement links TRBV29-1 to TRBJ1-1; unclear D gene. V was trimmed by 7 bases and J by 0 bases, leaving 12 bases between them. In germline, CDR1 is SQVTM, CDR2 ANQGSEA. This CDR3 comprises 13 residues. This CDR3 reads CSAAPGVNTEAFF. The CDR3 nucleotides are TGCAGCGCCGCCCCGGGTGTGAACACTGAAGCTTTCTTT.

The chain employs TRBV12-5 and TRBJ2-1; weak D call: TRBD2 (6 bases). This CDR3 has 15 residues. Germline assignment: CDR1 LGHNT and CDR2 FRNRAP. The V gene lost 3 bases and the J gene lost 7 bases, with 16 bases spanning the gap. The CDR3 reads CASGLRDFQLNEQFF. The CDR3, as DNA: TGTGCTAGTGGTTTAAGGGACTTCCAGCTGAATGAGCAGTTCTTC.

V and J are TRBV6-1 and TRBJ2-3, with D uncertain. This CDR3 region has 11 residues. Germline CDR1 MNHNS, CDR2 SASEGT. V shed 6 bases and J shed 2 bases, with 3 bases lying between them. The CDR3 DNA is TGTGCCAGCAGCAACACAGATACGCAGTATTTT. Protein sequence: CASSNTDTQYF.

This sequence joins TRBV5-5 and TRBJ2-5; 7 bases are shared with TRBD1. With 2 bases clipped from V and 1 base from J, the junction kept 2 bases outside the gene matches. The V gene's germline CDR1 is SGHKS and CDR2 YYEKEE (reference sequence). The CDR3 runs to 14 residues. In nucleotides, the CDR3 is TGTGCCAGCAGCTTAGGGACAGCCCAAGAGACCCAGTACTTC. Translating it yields CASSLGTAQETQYF.

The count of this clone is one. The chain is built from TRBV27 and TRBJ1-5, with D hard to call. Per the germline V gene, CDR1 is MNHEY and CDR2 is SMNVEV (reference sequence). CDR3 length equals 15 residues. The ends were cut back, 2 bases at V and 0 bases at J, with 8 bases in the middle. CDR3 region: CASSLGSTSNQPQHF. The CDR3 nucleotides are TGTGCCAGCAGTTTAGGCAGTACTAGCAATCAGCCCCAGCATTTT.